This TCR beta chain comes out of a study of blood T cell repertoires in COVID-19. Study context: Specimens from acute and convalescent COVID-19 originated in the United States, Italy and Spain. Sources were T cells, B-cell-depleted T cells, or PBMCs; the material itself was cDNA or gDNA.

Germline values: CDR1 SGHTS, CDR2 YDEGEE. The CDR3 length is 15 residues. V shed 1 base and J shed 1 base, with 11 bases lying between them. Profiled with immunoSEQ multiplex PCR; TCRdb holds only in-frame clones, not every one. The sample includes about 74,000 clones, 70% to 80% of them seen just once. The TCR sequence derives from a man between 65 and 85 years old with acute or convalescent COVID-19. This chain joins TRBV5-8 and TRBJ1-1; D possibly corresponds to TRBD1 (5 bases). What was sequenced was peripheral blood. The CDR3 is CASSLLGAPNTEAFF. CDR3 nucleotides: TGTGCCAGCAGCTTGCTAGGGGCCCCGAACACTGAAGCTTTCTTT.